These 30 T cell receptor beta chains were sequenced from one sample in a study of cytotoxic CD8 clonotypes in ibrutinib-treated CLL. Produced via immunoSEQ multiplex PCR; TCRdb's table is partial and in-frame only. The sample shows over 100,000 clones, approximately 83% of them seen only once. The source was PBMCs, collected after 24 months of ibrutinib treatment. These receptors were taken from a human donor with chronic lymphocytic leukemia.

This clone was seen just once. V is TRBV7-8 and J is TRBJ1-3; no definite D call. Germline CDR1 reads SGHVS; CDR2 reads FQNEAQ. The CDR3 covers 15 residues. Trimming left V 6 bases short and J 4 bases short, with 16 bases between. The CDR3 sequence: CASSLGEGLGNTIYF. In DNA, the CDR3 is TGTGCCAGCAGTCTCGGGGAAGGGCTGGGAAACACCATATATTTT. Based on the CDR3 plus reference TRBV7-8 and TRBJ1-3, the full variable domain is GAGVSQSPRYKVAKRGQDVALRCDPISGHVSLFWYQQALGQGPEFLTYFQNEAQLDKSGLPSDRFFAERPEGSVSTLKIQRTQQEDSAVYLCASSLGEGLGNTIYFGEGSWLTVV.

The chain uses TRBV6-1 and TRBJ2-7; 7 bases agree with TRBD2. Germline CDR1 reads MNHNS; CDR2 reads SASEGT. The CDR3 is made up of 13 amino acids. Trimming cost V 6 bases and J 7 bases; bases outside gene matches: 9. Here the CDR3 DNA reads TGTGCCAGCAGCCTAGCGGAAGTGGGGGAGCAGTACTTC. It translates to CASSLAEVGEQYF.

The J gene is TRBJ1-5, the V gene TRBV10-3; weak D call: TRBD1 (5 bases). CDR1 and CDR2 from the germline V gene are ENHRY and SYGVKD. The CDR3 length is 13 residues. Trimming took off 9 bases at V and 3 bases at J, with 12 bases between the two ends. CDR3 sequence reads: CAITQGANQPQHF. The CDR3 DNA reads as TGTGCCATAACGCAGGGCGCCAATCAGCCCCAGCATTTT.

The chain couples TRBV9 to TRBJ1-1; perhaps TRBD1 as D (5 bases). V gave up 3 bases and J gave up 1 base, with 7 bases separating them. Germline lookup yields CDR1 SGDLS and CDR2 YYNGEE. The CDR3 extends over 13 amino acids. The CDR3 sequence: CASSEQANTEAFF. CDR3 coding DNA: TGTGCCAGCAGCGAACAGGCGAACACTGAAGCTTTCTTT.

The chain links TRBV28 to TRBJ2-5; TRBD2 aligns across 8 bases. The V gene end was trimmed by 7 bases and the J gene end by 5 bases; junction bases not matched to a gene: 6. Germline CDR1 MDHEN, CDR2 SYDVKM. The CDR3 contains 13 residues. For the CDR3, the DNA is TGTGCCAGCATCGCGGGGGGAATGGAGACCCAGTACTTC. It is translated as CASIAGGMETQYF. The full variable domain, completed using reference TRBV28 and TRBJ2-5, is DVKVTQSSRYLVKRTGEKVFLECVQDMDHENMFWYRQDPGLGLRLIYFSYDVKMKEKGDIPEGYSVSREKKERFSLILESASTNQTSMYLCASIAGGMETQYFGPGTRLLVL.

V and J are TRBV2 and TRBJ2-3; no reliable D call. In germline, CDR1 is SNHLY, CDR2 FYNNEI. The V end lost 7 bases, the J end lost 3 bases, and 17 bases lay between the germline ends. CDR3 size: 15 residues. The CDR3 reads CASTVWGFLTDTQYF. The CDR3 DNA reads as TGTGCCAGCACTGTATGGGGATTTCTAACAGATACGCAGTATTTT.

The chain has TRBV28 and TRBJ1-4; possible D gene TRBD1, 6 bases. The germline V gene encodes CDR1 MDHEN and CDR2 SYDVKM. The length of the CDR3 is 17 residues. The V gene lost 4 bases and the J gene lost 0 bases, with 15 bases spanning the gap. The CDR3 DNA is TGTGCCAGCAGTTCGGAGACAGGAGTTGCAACTAATGAAAAACTGTTTTTT. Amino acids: CASSSETGVATNEKLFF. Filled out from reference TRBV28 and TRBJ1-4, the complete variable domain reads DVKVTQSSRYLVKRTGEKVFLECVQDMDHENMFWYRQDPGLGLRLIYFSYDVKMKEKGDIPEGYSVSREKKERFSLILESASTNQTSMYLCASSSETGVATNEKLFFGSGTQLSVL.

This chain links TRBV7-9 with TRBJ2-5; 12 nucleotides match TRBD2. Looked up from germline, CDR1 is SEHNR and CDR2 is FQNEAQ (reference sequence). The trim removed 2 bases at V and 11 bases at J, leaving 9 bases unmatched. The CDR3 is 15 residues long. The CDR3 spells CASSLTLAGGIEQYF. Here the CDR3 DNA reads TGTGCCAGCAGCTTAACCCTAGCGGGAGGGATAGAGCAGTACTTC. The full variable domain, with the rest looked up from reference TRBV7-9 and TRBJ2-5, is DTGVSQNPRHKITKRGQNVTFRCDPISEHNRLYWYRQTLGQGPEFLTYFQNEAQLEKSRLLSDRFSAERPKGSFSTLEIQRTEQGDSAMYLCASSLTLAGGIEQYFGPGTRLLVL.

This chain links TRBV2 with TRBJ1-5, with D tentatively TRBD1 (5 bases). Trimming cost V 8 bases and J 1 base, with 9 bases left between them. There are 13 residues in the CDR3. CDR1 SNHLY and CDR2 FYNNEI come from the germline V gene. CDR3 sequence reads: CASGAVSNQPQHF. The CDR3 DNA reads TGTGCCAGCGGGGCAGTAAGCAATCAGCCCCAGCATTTT.

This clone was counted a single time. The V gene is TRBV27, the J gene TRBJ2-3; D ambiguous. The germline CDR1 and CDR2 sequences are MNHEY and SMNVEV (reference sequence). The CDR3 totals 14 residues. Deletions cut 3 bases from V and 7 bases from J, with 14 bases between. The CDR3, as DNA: TGTGCCAGCAGTTTCCAGGCCTCCTCCCATACGCAGTATTTT. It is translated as CASSFQASSHTQYF.

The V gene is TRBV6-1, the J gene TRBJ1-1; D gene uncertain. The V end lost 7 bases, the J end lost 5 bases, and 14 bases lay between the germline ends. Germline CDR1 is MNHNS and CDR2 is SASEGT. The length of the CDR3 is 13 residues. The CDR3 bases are TGTGCCAGCAAAACCGCCGAACGGACTGAAGCTTTCTTT. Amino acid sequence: CASKTAERTEAFF.

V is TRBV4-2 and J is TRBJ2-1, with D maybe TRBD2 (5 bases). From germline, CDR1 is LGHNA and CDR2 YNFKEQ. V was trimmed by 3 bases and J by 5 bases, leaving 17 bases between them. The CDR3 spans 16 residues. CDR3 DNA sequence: TGTGCCAGCAGCCAGAGGCATGCGGGTCTAAACAATGAGCAGTTCTTC. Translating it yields CASSQRHAGLNNEQFF.

CDR3 sequence reads: CASSPGTGLRQPQHF. CDR3 nucleotides: TGTGCCAGCTCACCAGGGACAGGGCTGCGACAGCCCCAGCATTTT. The chain uses TRBV18 and TRBJ1-5, with 9 bases that match TRBD1. Trimming at V came to 2 bases and at J to 7 bases, leaving 6 bases not matched to a gene. This CDR3 spans 15 amino acids. From germline, CDR1 is KGHSH and CDR2 LQKENI.

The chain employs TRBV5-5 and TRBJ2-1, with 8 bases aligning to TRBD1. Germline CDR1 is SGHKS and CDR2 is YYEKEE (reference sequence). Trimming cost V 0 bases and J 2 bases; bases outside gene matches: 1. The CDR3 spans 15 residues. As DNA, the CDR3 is TGTGCCAGCAGCTTGGGACAGGGGACCTACAATGAGCAGTTCTTC. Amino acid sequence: CASSLGQGTYNEQFF.

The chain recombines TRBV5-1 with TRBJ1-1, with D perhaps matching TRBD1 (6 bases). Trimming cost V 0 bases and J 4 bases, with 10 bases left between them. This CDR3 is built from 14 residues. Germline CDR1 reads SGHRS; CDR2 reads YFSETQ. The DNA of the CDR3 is TGCGCCAGCAGCTTGGACTCAGGGGCCACTGAAGCTTTCTTT. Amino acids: CASSLDSGATEAFF.

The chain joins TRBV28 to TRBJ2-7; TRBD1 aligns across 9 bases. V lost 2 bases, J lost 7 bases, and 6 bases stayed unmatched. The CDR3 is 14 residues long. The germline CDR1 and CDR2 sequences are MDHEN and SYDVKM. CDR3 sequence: CASSLIQGALEQYF. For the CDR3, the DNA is TGTGCCAGCAGTTTAATACAGGGGGCACTTGAGCAGTACTTC.

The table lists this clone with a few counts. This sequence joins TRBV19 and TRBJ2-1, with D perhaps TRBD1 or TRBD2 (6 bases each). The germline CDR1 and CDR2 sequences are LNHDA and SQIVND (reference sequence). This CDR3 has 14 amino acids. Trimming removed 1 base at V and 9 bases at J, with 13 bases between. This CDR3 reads CASSIGRGAGEQFF. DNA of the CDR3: TGTGCCAGTAGTATAGGTAGGGGGGCAGGTGAGCAGTTCTTC. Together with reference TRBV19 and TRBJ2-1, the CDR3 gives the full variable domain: DGGITQSPKYLFRKEGQNVTLSCEQNLNHDAMYWYRQDPGQGLRLIYYSQIVNDFQKGDIAEGYSVSREKKESFPLTVTSAQKNPTAFYLCASSIGRGAGEQFFGPGTRLTVL.

In DNA form, the CDR3 reads TGTGCCAGCAGCGATCGACAGGGTTCCAATTCACCCCTCCACTTT. This translates into CASSDRQGSNSPLHF. The chain recombines TRBV11-2 with TRBJ1-6; 7 bases agree with TRBD1. The CDR3 consists of 15 residues. Germline CDR1 is SGHAT and CDR2 is FQNNGV. The J segment lost 7 bases and the V segment lost 5 bases, leaving 8 bases of the junction unmatched.

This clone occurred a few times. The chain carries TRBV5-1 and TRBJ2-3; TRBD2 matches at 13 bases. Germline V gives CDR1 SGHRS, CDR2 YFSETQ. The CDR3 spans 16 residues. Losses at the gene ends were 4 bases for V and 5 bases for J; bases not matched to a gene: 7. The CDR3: CASSAGTSGDRDTQYF. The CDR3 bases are TGCGCCAGCAGCGCCGGGACTAGCGGGGACAGAGATACGCAGTATTTT.

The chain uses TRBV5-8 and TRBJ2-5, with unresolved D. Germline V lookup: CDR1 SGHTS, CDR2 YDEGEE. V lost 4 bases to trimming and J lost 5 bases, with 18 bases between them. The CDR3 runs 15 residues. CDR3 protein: CASSMRQSLGETQYF. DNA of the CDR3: TGTGCCAGCAGCATGCGACAATCCTTGGGGGAGACCCAGTACTTC.

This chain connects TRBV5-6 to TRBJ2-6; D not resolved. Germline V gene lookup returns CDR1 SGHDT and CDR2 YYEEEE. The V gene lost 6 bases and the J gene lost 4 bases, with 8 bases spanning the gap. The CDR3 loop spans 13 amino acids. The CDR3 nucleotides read TGTGCCAGCACCCCCCCCGGGGCCAACGTCCTGACTTTC. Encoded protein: CASTPPGANVLTF.

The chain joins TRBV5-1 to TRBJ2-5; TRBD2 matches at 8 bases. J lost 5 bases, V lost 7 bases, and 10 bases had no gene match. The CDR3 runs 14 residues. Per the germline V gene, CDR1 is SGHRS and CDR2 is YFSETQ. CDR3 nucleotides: TGCGCCAGCTCCAGAAGCGGGGGCGACGAGACCCAGTACTTC. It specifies CASSRSGGDETQYF.

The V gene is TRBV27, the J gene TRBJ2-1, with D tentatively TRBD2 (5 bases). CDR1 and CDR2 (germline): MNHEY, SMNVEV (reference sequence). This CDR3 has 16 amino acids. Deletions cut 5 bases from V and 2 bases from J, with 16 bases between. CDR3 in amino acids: CASSPEMGSAYNEQFF. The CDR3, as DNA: TGTGCCAGCAGTCCCGAAATGGGTAGCGCCTACAATGAGCAGTTCTTC.

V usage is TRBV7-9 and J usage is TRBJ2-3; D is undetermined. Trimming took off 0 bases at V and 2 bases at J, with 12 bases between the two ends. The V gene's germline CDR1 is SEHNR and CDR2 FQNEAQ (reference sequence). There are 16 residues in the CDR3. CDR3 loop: CASSLAPQSPTDTQYF. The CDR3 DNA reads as TGTGCCAGCAGCTTAGCGCCCCAGTCCCCCACAGATACGCAGTATTTT. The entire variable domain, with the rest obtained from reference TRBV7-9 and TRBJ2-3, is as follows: DTGVSQNPRHKITKRGQNVTFRCDPISEHNRLYWYRQTLGQGPEFLTYFQNEAQLEKSRLLSDRFSAERPKGSFSTLEIQRTEQGDSAMYLCASSLAPQSPTDTQYFGPGTRLTVL.

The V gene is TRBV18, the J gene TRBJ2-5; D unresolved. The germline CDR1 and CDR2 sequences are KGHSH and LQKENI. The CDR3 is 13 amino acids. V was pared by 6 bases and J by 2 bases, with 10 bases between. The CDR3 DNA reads TGTGCCAGCTCGGGATTGGAGCAAGAGACCCAGTACTTC. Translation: CASSGLEQETQYF.

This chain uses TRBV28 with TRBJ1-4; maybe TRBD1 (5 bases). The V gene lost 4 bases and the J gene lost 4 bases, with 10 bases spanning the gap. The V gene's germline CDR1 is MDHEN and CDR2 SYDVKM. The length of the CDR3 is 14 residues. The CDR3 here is CASSWTIHNEKLFF. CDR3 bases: TGTGCCAGCAGTTGGACAATCCATAATGAAAAACTGTTTTTT.

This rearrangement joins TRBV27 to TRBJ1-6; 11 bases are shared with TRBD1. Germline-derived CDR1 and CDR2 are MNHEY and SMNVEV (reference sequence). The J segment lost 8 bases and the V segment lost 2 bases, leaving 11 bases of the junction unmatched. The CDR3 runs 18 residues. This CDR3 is CASSLISGTGGIDSPLHF. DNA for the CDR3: TGTGCCAGCAGTTTAATCAGCGGGACAGGGGGTATCGATTCACCCCTCCACTTT.

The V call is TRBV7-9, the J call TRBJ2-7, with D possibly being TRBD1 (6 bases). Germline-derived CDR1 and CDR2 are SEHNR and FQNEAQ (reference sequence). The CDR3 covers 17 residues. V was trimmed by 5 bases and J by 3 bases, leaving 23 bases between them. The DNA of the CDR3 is TGTGCCAGCAGCCCCAGAGTTGGGACACCATTCTACTACGAGCAGTACTTC. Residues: CASSPRVGTPFYYEQYF.

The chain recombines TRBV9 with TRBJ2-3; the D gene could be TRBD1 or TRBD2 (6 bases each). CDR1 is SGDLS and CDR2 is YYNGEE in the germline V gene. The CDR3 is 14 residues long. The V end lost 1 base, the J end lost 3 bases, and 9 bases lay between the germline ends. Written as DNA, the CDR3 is TGTGCCAGCAGCGTACAGGGGAGGACAGATACGCAGTATTTT. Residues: CASSVQGRTDTQYF.

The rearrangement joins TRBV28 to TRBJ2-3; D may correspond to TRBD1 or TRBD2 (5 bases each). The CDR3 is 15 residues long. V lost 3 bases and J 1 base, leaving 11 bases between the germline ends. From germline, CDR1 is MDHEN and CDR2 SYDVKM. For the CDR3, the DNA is TGTGCCAGCAGTTTCCGGGACCCCGGCACAGATACGCAGTATTTT. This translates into CASSFRDPGTDTQYF.